This entry lists 10 T cell receptor beta chains sequenced from one sample in a study of response to subunit inactivated influenza vaccine. TCRdb re-called the RT-PCR reads with MiXCR, one entry per CDR3 protein. Found here are about 780,000 distinct CDR3 sequences, roughly 18% of them singletons; the top ten hold 11%. The sample was PBMCs from blood, taken more than 4 days after vaccination. The receptors here all came from a man aged 45-60 years who received an inactivated influenza vaccine.

The rearrangement joins TRBV5-1 to TRBJ2-1; D is tentatively TRBD1 or TRBD2 (5 bases each). The germline V gene encodes CDR1 SGHRS and CDR2 YFSETQ. Trimming removed 5 bases at V and 3 bases at J, with 15 bases between. This CDR3 is 15 amino acids long. The CDR3 nucleotides read TGCGCCAGCAGACCAGGGAGCGGATTCTACAATGAGCAGTTCTTC. Translation gives CASRPGSGFYNEQFF.

The rearrangement links TRBV6-2 or TRBV6-3 to TRBJ2-7; D call uncertain. Germline CDR1 and CDR2: MNHEY and SVGEGT. The V end lost 6 bases, the J end lost 6 bases, and 15 bases lay between the germline ends. The CDR3 is made up of 13 amino acids. The CDR3 DNA reads as TGTGCCAGCAGGCACTATACGAGAGGCGAGCAGTACTTC. The encoded protein is CASRHYTRGEQYF.

The chain recombines TRBV20-1 with TRBJ2-5; 7 bases are a match to TRBD1. CDR1 is DFQATT, CDR2 SNEGSKA, per germline (reference sequence). This CDR3 is 15 amino acids long. V dropped 3 bases and J dropped 4; count of bases not matched to a gene: 11. The CDR3 DNA reads TGCAGTGCTAGCGGGGACAGCAGAAGGATAGAGACCCAGTACTTC. Residues: CSASGDSRRIETQYF.

The rearrangement uses TRBV3-1 and TRBJ2-7, with D perhaps matching TRBD2 (5 bases). The CDR3 has 17 residues. The germline CDR1 and CDR2 sequences are LGHDT and YNNKEL (reference sequence). The V and J ends lost 1 base and 0 bases respectively, with 16 bases between them. The chain's CDR3 is CASSQVIHSDDSYEQYF. CDR3 coding DNA: TGTGCCAGCAGCCAAGTTATTCATAGCGACGACTCCTACGAGCAGTACTTC.

This clonotype came up a few times. The chain links TRBV6-1 to TRBJ1-4; D possibly corresponds to TRBD1 (6 bases). There are 17 residues in the CDR3. Trimming cost V 7 bases and J 12 bases, with 30 bases left between them. The V gene's germline CDR1 is MNHNS and CDR2 SASEGT. CDR3 nucleotide sequence: TGTGCCAGCACCAACGGGGCAGGGACAAGGGTCCGAAGGCAACTGTTTTTT. Translated: CASTNGAGTRVRRQLFF.

This clonotype was counted many times. The chain has TRBV12-3 or TRBV12-4 and TRBJ2-5; D might be TRBD1 (6 bases). V lost 3 bases, J lost 5 bases, and 10 bases lay in between. CDR3 length: 13 amino acids. The CDR3 DNA follows: TGTGCCAGCAGTTTTTCCCAGGGGGAGACCCAGTACTTC. Translation: CASSFSQGETQYF.

This clonotype appeared many times. This sequence joins TRBV5-1 and TRBJ1-6; tentative D call: TRBD1 (5 bases). The V gene lost 0 bases and the J gene lost 5 bases, with 12 bases spanning the gap. CDR3 size: 16 residues. Germline V CDR1 and CDR2: SGHRS, YFSETQ. This CDR3 is CASSLGRGADNSPLHF. The DNA for the CDR3 is TGCGCCAGCAGCTTGGGGAGAGGGGCAGATAATTCACCCCTCCACTTT.

As concerns this clonotype: This may come from a read error, since a much larger clone is one base off. As the CDR3 is not closed by the conserved phenylalanine or tryptophan, this likely results from a read error. The CDR3 nucleotides read TGTGCCAGCAGTTTCACGGACAGGAGCGAGCAGTACATC. Translating it yields CASSFTDRSEQYI. V gene TRBV12-3 or TRBV12-4 combines with J gene TRBJ2-7; 7 bases map to TRBD1. This CDR3 has 13 residues. The V segment lost 3 bases and the J segment 6 bases; nucleotides outside the gene matches: 5.

The chain links TRBV5-6 to TRBJ2-2, with a weak D call TRBD2 (5 bases). From germline, CDR1 is SGHDT and CDR2 YYEEEE. Trimming left V 4 bases short and J 4 bases short, with 11 bases between. The CDR3 contains 14 residues. The CDR3 loop reads CASSPPRGTGELFF. For the CDR3, the DNA is TGTGCCAGCAGCCCCCCTCGGGGCACCGGGGAGCTGTTTTTT.

The sample holds a few counts of this clonotype. The J gene is TRBJ2-7, the V gene TRBV10-3; the D call may be TRBD1 or TRBD2 (5 bases each). Trimming took 2 bases from V and 3 from J, leaving 17 bases between them. Germline V gene data show CDR1 as ENHRY and CDR2 as SYGVKD. CDR3 length: 16 residues. The CDR3 spells CAISEVFPGPGYEQYF. In DNA form, the CDR3 reads TGTGCCATCAGTGAGGTTTTCCCGGGACCCGGCTACGAGCAGTACTTC.